The rows below give T cell receptor beta chains drawn from one sample of a study of T cell changes during pregnancy in multiple sclerosis. The assay was immunoSEQ multiplex PCR, and TCRdb's table has in-frame clones only and misses some. This table has tens of thousands of clones, 89% appearing once. The sequences come from CD4+ T cells from peripheral blood mononuclear cells, collected in the first trimester of pregnancy. All receptors derive from a female donor with multiple sclerosis, enrolled in a pregnancy study. Both conserved end residues are part of each CDR3. A D gene is named only where the DNA matches it firmly.

CDR3nt	CDR3aa	v_gene	d_gene	j_gene
TGTGCCAGTAAGTCTAGCGTCGAAGAGACCCAGTACTTC	CASKSSVEETQYF	TRBV19	NA	TRBJ2-5
TGTGCCAGCAGCTTAATGCTAGCTGGGGAGCAGTACTTC	CASSLMLAGEQYF	TRBV7-3	NA	TRBJ2-7
TGTGCCAGCAGCACTAGGTACGGAATGAACACTGAAGCTTTCTTT	CASSTRYGMNTEAFF	TRBV11-2	NA	TRBJ1-1
TGTGCCAGCAGGAAGGAAGGACAGGGGGATAACTATGGCTACACCTTC	CASRKEGQGDNYGYTF	TRBV14	TRBD1	TRBJ1-2
TGTGCGACCCCCCCCCAGGAGCGGGCCCTTACCTACGAGCAGTACTTC	CATPPQERALTYEQYF	TRBV7-9	NA	TRBJ2-7
TGTGCCAGCAGCTTTGGACAGGGGGCGACGCGGGGCTACACCTTC	CASSFGQGATRGYTF	TRBV7-9	TRBD1	TRBJ1-2
TGTGCCTGGAGTGTAACGCGGACTAGCGGGAGTGCCAAAAACATTCAGTACTTC	CAWSVTRTSGSAKNIQYF	TRBV30	TRBD2	TRBJ2-4
TGTGCCAGCAGCTTGGCCGGGACAGTGAACACCGGGGAGCTGTTTTTT	CASSLAGTVNTGELFF	TRBV11-2	TRBD1	TRBJ2-2
TGTGCCAGCTCACTTAGGCTAGCGGGGGGCCGCGATGAGCAGTTCTTC	CASSLRLAGGRDEQFF	TRBV18	TRBD2	TRBJ2-1
TGCGCCAGCAGCCCACAGGAATCTGCCTACAATGAGCAGTTCTTC	CASSPQESAYNEQFF	TRBV4-1	NA	TRBJ2-1
TGCAGCGTTGATTTCTCTAACTATGGCTACACCTTC	CSVDFSNYGYTF	TRBV29-1	NA	TRBJ1-2
TGTGCCAGCAGCTGGAGCGGGGGAGAGACCCAGTACTTC	CASSWSGGETQYF	TRBV4-2	TRBD2	TRBJ2-5
TGTGCCAGCTCACCGGCGGCGACAGGGGGATCAGATACGCAGTATTTT	CASSPAATGGSDTQYF	TRBV18	TRBD1	TRBJ2-3
TGTGCCAGCTCACCACCTAGCGGGACCACCGGGGAGCTGTTTTTT	CASSPPSGTTGELFF	TRBV18	TRBD2	TRBJ2-2
TGTGCTAGTGGCCAAATTAATTCACCCCTCCACTTT	CASGQINSPLHF	TRBV12-5	NA	TRBJ1-6